Listed below are T cell receptor beta chains from one sample, sequenced in a study of spatial heterogeneity in lung cancer. MiXCR was run by TCRdb on the 5' RACE reads, yielding one entry per CDR3 protein. The data show about 25,000 distinct CDR3 sequences, under 8% seen once. The sample in question was PBMCs, obtained at surgery. The source is a male donor with early-stage non-small cell lung cancer. CDR3s include the opening cysteine and the closing phenylalanine or tryptophan. A D gene is named only where the DNA matches it firmly. Clone size, where shown, is once, few, many, or a class for clones that have expanded.

>-|few|TRBV6-2/TRBV6-3|TRBJ2-2
CASTSTGELFF
TGTGCCAGCACGTCCACCGGGGAGCTGTTTTTT
>-|-|TRBV10-3|TRBJ1-1
CAISESGINTEAFF
TGTGCCATCAGTGAATCAGGGATTAACACTGAAGCTTTCTTT
>-|few|TRBV18|TRBJ1-3
CASSPSGTRSGNTIYF
TGTGCCAGCTCACCTTCGGGAACCCGCTCTGGAAACACCATATATTTT
>TRBD1|-|TRBV18|TRBJ1-4
CASSPSGTGYEKLFF
TGTGCCAGCTCACCTTCCGGGACAGGGTACGAAAAACTGTTTTTT
>TRBD1|few|TRBV7-2|TRBJ1-1
CASSWDSRNTEAFF
TGTGCCAGCAGCTGGGACAGCCGAAACACTGAAGCTTTCTTT
>-|medium-sized|TRBV12-5|TRBJ2-3
CASGPEGTQYF
TGTGCTAGTGGTCCAGAGGGCACGCAGTATTTT
>-|many|TRBV3-1|TRBJ2-1
CASSPLNGEKQFF
TGTGCCAGCAGCCCCTTAAATGGGGAAAAGCAGTTCTTC
>-|-|TRBV12-3/TRBV12-4|TRBJ1-2
CASSLLPVYGYTF
TGTGCCAGCAGTTTACTCCCAGTCTATGGCTACACCTTC
>-|many|TRBV3-1|TRBJ2-1
CASSRGKYNEQFF
TGTGCCAGCAGCCGCGGGAAATACAATGAGCAGTTCTTC
>-|many|TRBV28|TRBJ2-7
CASSRLQGGFYEQYF
TGTGCCAGCAGCCGCCTTCAGGGAGGTTTCTACGAGCAGTACTTC
>-|many|TRBV28|TRBJ1-4
CASSLGGLTNEKLFF
TGTGCCAGCAGTTTGGGGGGCTTGACTAATGAAAAACTGTTTTTT
>TRBD2|many|TRBV11-1|TRBJ2-2
CASSSIAGGTGELFF
TGTGCCAGCAGCTCGATAGCGGGGGGCACCGGGGAGCTGTTTTTT
>-|many|TRBV9|TRBJ2-1
CASSVAPGSEQFF
TGTGCCAGCAGCGTAGCACCGGGGAGTGAGCAGTTCTTC
>-|many|TRBV28|TRBJ1-2
CASSLWVEGGYTF
TGTGCCAGCAGTTTATGGGTAGAGGGGGGCTACACCTTC
>TRBD1|-|TRBV18|TRBJ2-7
CASSRDRGSSNPYEQYF
TGTGCCAGCTCCCGGGACAGGGGGTCCTCTAACCCTTACGAGCAGTACTTC
>-|once|TRBV5-5|TRBJ2-7
CASSYGAGSSYEQYF
TGTGCCAGCAGCTACGGAGCGGGCTCGTCCTACGAGCAGTACTTC
>-|many|TRBV6-5|TRBJ2-1
CASSTQRVRYNEQFF
TGTGCCAGCAGTACTCAACGTGTAAGGTACAATGAGCAGTTCTTC
>-|many|TRBV5-1|TRBJ2-1
CASSTGQLSSYNEQFF
TGCGCCAGCAGCACAGGACAGTTGAGCTCCTACAATGAGCAGTTCTTC
>TRBD1|many|TRBV14|TRBJ1-1
CASSQERGLEAFF
TGTGCCAGCAGCCAAGAGAGGGGGCTGGAAGCTTTCTTT
>-|many|TRBV2|TRBJ2-1
CASSVIRMSNEQFF
TGTGCCAGCAGTGTAATCCGGATGTCCAATGAGCAGTTCTTC
>-|many|TRBV27|TRBJ2-3
CASSLQGGSQYF
TGTGCCAGCAGTTTACAGGGGGGTTCCCAGTATTTT
>-|many|TRBV7-9|TRBJ2-1
CASSFNGEVGNEQFF
TGTGCCAGCAGCTTTAACGGGGAGGTAGGAAATGAGCAGTTCTTC
>TRBD1|few|TRBV6-6|TRBJ2-1
CASTDRGGSNEQFF
TGTGCCAGCACCGACAGGGGCGGTAGCAATGAGCAGTTCTTC
>TRBD1|few|TRBV4-2|TRBJ2-7
CASSQGPDRDYEQYF
TGTGCCAGCAGCCAAGGTCCGGACAGGGACTACGAGCAGTACTTC
>TRBD1|many|TRBV4-2|TRBJ1-2
CASSQLQGDNYGYTF
TGTGCCAGCAGCCAGCTACAGGGGGATAACTATGGCTACACCTTC
>TRBD2|few|TRBV4-3|TRBJ2-1
CASSQEVVGGREYNEQFF
TGCGCCAGCAGCCAAGAGGTAGTAGGCGGGAGGGAATACAATGAGCAGTTCTTC
>TRBD1|many|TRBV20-1|TRBJ1-2
CSAYGQGEGYTF
TGCAGTGCCTATGGACAGGGTGAAGGCTACACCTTC
>TRBD2|-|TRBV12-3/TRBV12-4|TRBJ2-6
CASSSQTSGSSGANVLTF
TGTGCCAGCAGCTCCCAGACTAGCGGTTCCTCTGGGGCCAACGTCCTGACTTTC
>TRBD2|few|TRBV20-1|TRBJ2-3
CSVREGGITDTQYF
TGCAGTGTCCGGGAGGGGGGGATCACAGATACGCAGTATTTT
>TRBD1|few|TRBV20-1|TRBJ2-7
CSALDRGKNFEQYF
TGCAGTGCACTGGACAGGGGGAAAAACTTCGAGCAGTACTTC
>-|medium-sized|TRBV19|TRBJ2-2
CASIGRATGELFF
TGTGCCAGTATAGGCAGGGCAACCGGGGAGCTGTTTTTT
>TRBD1|-|TRBV4-1|TRBJ2-7
CASSQPGTGSHEQYF
TGCGCCAGCAGCCAACCCGGGACAGGGTCCCACGAGCAGTACTTC
>-|medium-sized|TRBV4-1|TRBJ1-2
CASSRDLNYGYTF
TGCGCCAGCAGTCGGGACCTAAACTATGGCTACACCTTC
>-|many|TRBV14|TRBJ2-1
CASSIRTINSYNEQFF
TGTGCCAGCAGCATCCGGACTATCAACTCCTACAATGAGCAGTTCTTC
>-|few|TRBV5-1|TRBJ1-1
CASSIIRGNTEAFF
TGCGCCAGCAGCATTATTAGGGGGAACACTGAAGCTTTCTTT
>-|-|TRBV14|TRBJ2-1
CASSPDSSTHNEQFF
TGTGCCAGCAGTCCGGACTCCTCTACGCACAATGAGCAGTTCTTC
>-|-|TRBV7-8|TRBJ2-2
CASETEGWAGELFF
TGTGCCAGCGAGACAGAGGGTTGGGCCGGGGAGCTGTTTTTT
>TRBD1|-|TRBV11-2|TRBJ2-3
CASSLATGPQYF
TGTGCCAGCAGCTTAGCGACAGGGCCGCAGTATTTT
>TRBD1|medium-sized|TRBV28|TRBJ2-7
CASSGWTGAYEQYF
TGTGCCAGCAGTGGTTGGACAGGGGCCTACGAGCAGTACTTC
>-|-|TRBV6-5|TRBJ2-7
CATRGLRTYEQYF
TGTGCCACCCGGGGGCTTCGGACCTACGAGCAGTACTTC
>TRBD1|many|TRBV27|TRBJ2-3
CASSRDRATDTQYF
TGTGCCAGCAGTCGGGACAGGGCCACAGATACGCAGTATTTT
>-|many|TRBV20-1|TRBJ1-3
CSATLRNTIYF
TGCAGCGCAACCCTACGAAACACCATATATTTT
>TRBD1|many|TRBV28|TRBJ2-7
CATRSLTGEQYF
TGTGCCACCCGCAGCCTGACAGGGGAGCAGTACTTC
>-|many|TRBV10-3|TRBJ1-5
CAISEEGGREEEPQHF
TGTGCCATCAGTGAAGAGGGTGGGAGGGAAGAGGAACCCCAGCATTTT
>TRBD2|many|TRBV20-1|TRBJ2-1
CSATRDMVAGNEQFF
TGCAGTGCTACGCGTGATATGGTAGCGGGCAATGAGCAGTTCTTC
>-|-|TRBV25-1|TRBJ1-6
CASTPPGPLSYNSPLHF
TGTGCCAGCACCCCTCCGGGACCGCTAAGCTATAATTCACCCCTCCACTTT
>-|many|TRBV7-9|TRBJ1-4
CASSPGTATNEKLFF
TGTGCCAGCAGCCCGGGGACGGCAACTAATGAAAAACTGTTTTTT
>-|-|TRBV6-5|TRBJ2-7
CASSYSPGAYEQYF
TGTGCCAGCAGTTACTCCCCCGGGGCCTACGAGCAGTACTTC
>TRBD1|many|TRBV2|TRBJ2-7
CARGLGTGASYEQYF
TGTGCCAGGGGCCTCGGGACAGGGGCCTCCTACGAGCAGTACTTC
>-|many|TRBV20-1|TRBJ1-2
CSASRGRYGYTF
TGCAGTGCCTCTCGGGGCCGGTATGGCTACACCTTC
>-|many|TRBV11-3|TRBJ2-1
CASSSRTSGNEQFF
TGTGCCAGCAGCTCCAGAACCTCGGGTAATGAGCAGTTCTTC
>TRBD1|few|TRBV4-1|TRBJ1-4
CASSQGTGATNEKLFF
TGCGCCAGCAGCCAGGGGACAGGGGCAACTAATGAAAAACTGTTTTTT
>-|many|TRBV14|TRBJ1-2
CASSRLERQDEYGYTF
TGTGCCAGCAGCCGGCTCGAGAGACAGGACGAATATGGCTACACCTTC
>TRBD2|few|TRBV20-1|TRBJ2-7
CSASLVSGRIYEQYF
TGCAGTGCTAGTCTTGTAAGCGGGAGAATCTACGAGCAGTACTTC
>TRBD2|many|TRBV27|TRBJ2-3
CASISTSPLTDTQYF
TGTGCCAGCATTTCGACTAGCCCCCTCACAGATACGCAGTATTTT
>-|many|TRBV19|TRBJ2-6
CASRQGAAGANVLTF
TGTGCCAGTAGACAGGGAGCCGCTGGGGCCAACGTCCTGACTTTC
>TRBD1|many|TRBV7-9|TRBJ2-6
CASSPQTGILPGANVLTF
TGTGCCAGCAGCCCCCAGACAGGGATTCTCCCTGGGGCCAACGTCCTGACTTTC
>-|few|TRBV3-1|TRBJ2-3
CASSQEVDSSSTDTQYF
TGTGCCAGCAGCCAAGAGGTTGACTCCTCTAGCACAGATACGCAGTATTTT